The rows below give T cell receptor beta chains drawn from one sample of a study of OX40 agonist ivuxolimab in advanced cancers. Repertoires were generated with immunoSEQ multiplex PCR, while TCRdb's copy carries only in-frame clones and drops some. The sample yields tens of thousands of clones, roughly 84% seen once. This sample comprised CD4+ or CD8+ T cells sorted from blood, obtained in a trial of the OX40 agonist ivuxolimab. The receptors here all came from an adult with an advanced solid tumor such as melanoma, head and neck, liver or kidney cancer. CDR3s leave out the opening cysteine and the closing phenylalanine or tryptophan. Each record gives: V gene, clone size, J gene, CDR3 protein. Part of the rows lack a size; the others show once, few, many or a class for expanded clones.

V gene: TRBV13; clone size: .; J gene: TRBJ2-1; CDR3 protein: ASSLGTSGGANEQF
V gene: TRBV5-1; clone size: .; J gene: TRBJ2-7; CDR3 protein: ASSPERASHEQY
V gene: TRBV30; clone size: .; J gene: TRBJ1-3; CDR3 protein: AWSVVLGRSGNTIY
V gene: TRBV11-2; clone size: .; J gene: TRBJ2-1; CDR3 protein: ASSLARLAGDNEQF
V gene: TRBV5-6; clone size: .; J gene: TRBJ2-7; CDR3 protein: ASSLRGNSYEQY
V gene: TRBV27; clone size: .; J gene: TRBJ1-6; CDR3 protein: ASSSTGHPPLH
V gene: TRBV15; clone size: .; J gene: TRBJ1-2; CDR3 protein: ATSRDVSVSYGYT
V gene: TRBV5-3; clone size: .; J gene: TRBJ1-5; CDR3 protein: ARRGQGLDQPQH
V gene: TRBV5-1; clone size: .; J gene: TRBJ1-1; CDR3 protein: ASSLAPGSGTEAF
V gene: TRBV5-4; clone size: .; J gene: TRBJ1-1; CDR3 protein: ASSLLGQGNTEAF
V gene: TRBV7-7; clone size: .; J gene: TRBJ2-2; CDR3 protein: ASSPREGNTGELF
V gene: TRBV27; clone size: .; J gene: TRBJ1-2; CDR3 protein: ASSLPGQGAYGYT
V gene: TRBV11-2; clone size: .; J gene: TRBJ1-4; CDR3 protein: ASSLGRTGVGGEKLF
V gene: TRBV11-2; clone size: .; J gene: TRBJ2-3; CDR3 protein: ASSLDQGGTQY
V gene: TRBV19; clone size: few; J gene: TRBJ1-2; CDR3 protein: ASTPGDRDNYGYT
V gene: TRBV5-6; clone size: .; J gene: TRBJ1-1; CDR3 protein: ASSLREYTEAF
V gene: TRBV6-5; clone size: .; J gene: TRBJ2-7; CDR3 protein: ASSDNPPLYEQY
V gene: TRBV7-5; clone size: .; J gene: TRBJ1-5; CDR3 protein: ARSPQGLGASNQPQH
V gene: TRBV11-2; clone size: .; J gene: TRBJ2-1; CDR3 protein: ASSLGLAGGLDEQF
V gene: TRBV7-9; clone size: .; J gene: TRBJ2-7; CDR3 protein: ASSLEIQSHEQY
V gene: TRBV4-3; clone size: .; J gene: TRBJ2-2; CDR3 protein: ASSQDIGVRGGELF
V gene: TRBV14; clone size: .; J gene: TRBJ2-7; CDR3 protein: ASSDLRRSYEQY
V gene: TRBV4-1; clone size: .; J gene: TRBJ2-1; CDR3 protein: ASSQVNFYSYNEQF
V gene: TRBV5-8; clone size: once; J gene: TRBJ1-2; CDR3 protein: ASRRRTGGNYGYT
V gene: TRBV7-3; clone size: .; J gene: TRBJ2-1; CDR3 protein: ASSPHRALGYNEQF
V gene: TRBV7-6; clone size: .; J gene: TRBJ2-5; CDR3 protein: ASSLAPPETQY
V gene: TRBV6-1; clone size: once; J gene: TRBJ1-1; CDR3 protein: ASSEFSTEAF
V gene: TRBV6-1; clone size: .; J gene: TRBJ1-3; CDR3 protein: ASSGRTARSGNTIY
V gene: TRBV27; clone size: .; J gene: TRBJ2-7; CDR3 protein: ASSLRGQGDYEQY
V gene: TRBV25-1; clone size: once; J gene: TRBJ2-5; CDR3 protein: ASRGTDPKSSETQY
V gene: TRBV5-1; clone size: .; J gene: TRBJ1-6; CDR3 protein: ASSRQGRGESPLH
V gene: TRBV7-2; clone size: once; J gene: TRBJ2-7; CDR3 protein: ASSSRTVDEQY
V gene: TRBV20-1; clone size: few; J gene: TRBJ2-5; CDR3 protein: SARVSETQY
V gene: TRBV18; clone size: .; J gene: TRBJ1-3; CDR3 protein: ASSPRGGDSGNTIY
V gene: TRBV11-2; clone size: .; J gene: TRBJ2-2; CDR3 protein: ASISWGQAVGTGELF
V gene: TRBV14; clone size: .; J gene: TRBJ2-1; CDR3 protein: ASSQSGGAGYEQF
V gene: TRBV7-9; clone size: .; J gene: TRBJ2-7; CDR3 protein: ASSQGPYEQY
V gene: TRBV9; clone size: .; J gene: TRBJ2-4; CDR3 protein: ASSVSGDSPTKNIQY
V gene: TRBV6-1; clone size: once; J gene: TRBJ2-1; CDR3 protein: ASSARLAGGVEQF
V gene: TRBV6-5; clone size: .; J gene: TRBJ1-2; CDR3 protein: ASRSDSNYGYT
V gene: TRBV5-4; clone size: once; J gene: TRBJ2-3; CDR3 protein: ASSLSDTQY
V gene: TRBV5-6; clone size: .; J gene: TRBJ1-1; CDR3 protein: ASSQVAGRGNTEAF